The T cell receptor (beta chain) under discussion was sequenced for a study of spatial heterogeneity in lung cancer (dated by TCRdb to the late 2010s). For the wider study: Beta-chain transcripts were consistently detected in greater numbers than alpha-chain transcripts, which likely reflected higher beta-chain transcript abundance. TCR alpha and beta repertoires were quantitatively compared across multiple tumor regions, matched nontumor lung and blood in non-small cell lung cancer. The study linked features of the TCR repertoire to counts of nonsynonymous mutations, which were determined by whole-exome sequencing of tumor tissue. Both alpha and beta chains were TCR-sequenced in samples taken at surgery, namely 220 tumor regions, 62 to 65 matched nontumor lung samples and approximately 58 PBMC samples. In the raw uncorrected reads, each unique combination of TCR and UMI appeared more than ten times on average. Findings and caveats that apply to the study as a whole: Ubiquitous expanded tumor TCRs were found in blood more often at tumor resection than at routine follow-up. Confirming at a functional level the hypothesis that regional TCRs recognize regional mutations was considered to require additional single-cell paired TCR alpha and beta sequencing.

Relative to germline, V is 3 bases shorter and J is 6 bases shorter, with 16 bases between their ends. The CDR3 holds 15 amino acids from the cysteine to the phenylalanine. The sequence is cut down to CDR3 DNA, 45 bases in frame from base 1. Via the germline V gene, CDR1 is SGDLS and CDR2 YYNGEE. The sample's time point, from its label and the paper: sample taken at primary tumor resection. Donors were 65 to 85 patients with early-stage, untreated non-small cell lung cancer from the lung TRACERx cohort. TCR sequencing used whole RNA extracted from tumor and nontumor lung tissue, or from cryopreserved PBMC samples, without cell sorting. Only patients for whom sufficient RNA was available from at least two tumor regions were selected for TCR sequencing. Library method: 5' RACE. Sequencing was performed on a NextSeq 500. The TCR library protocol attached a unique molecular identifier to each TCR cDNA molecule to allow correction of PCR and sequencing errors. As for the original processing: TCR identification, UMI-based error correction and CDR3 extraction were all carried out with Decombinator tools. TCRs above a frequency of 2 per 1,000, corresponding to the top 1% of the tumor frequency distribution, were defined as expanded. Renyi diversity was computed with the R vegan package after each repertoire had been subsampled 100 times to 5,000 TCRs. CDR3 similarity networks were constructed using string-kernel similarity of amino acid triplets, with links drawn between CDR3s whose pairwise similarity was above 0.82. TCRdb reworked the public reads: Q25 trimming with fastp, MiXCR clone assembly, productive beta chains retained. Merged by CDR3 protein, the rows form single entries marked with the most common genes and DNA. Clone size and V and J calls follow TCRdb, not the original study. Counted in this sample were about 38,000 distinct CDR3 sequences; 7.5% of them appeared once. The ten largest account for 25% to 30% of the sample.

This clonotype was counted many times. Its recognized antigen is unknown. Base qualities are not recorded, but no much larger clone differs from it by a single base. This sequence originates from a male donor with early-stage non-small cell lung cancer. Sequenced here: PBMCs, sampled at surgery. The chain uses TRBV9 and TRBJ2-1, and TRBD2 may be the D gene, going by 5 matching bases. The CDR3 protein: CASSAPLAPGNEQFF. The bases read TGTGCCAGCAGCGCTCCTCTAGCCCCGGGCAATGAGCAGTTCTTC.